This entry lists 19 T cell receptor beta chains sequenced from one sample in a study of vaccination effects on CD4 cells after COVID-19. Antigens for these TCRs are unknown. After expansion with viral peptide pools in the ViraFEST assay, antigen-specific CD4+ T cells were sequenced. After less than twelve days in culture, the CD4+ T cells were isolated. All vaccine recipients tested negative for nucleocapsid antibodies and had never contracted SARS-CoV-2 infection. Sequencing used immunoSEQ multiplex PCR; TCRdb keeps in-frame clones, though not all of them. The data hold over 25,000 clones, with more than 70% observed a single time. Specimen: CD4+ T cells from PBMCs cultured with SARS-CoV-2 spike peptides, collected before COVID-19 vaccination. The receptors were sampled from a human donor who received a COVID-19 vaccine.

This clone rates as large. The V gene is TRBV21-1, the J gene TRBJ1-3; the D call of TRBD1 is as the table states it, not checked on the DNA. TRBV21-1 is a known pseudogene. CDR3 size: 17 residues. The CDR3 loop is CASSKGDRTSSGNTIYF. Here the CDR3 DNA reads TGTGCCAGCAGCAAAGGGGACAGGACGAGCTCTGGAAACACCATATATTTT.

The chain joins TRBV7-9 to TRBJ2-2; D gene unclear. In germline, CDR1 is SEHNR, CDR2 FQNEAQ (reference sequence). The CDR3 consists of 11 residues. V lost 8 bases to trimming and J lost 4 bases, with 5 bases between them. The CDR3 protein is CASGGTGELFF. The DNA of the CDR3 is TGTGCCAGCGGCGGCACCGGGGAGCTGTTTTTT.

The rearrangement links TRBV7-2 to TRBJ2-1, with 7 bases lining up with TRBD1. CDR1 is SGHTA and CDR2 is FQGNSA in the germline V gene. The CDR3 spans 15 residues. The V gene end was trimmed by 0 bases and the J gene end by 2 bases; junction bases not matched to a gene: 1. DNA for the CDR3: TGTGCCAGCAGCTTAGCGCAGGGGGCCTACAATGAGCAGTTCTTC. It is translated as CASSLAQGAYNEQFF.

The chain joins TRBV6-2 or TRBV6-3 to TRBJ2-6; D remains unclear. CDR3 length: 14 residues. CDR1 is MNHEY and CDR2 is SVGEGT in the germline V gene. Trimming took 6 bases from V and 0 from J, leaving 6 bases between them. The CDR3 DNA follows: TGTGCCAGCAGCCGCTCCTCTGGGGCCAACGTCCTGACTTTC. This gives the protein CASSRSSGANVLTF.

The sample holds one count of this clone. The CDR3 protein is CASSARPGTANTEAFF. In DNA, the CDR3 is TGTGCCAGCAGTGCACGTCCCGGGACAGCGAACACTGAAGCTTTCTTT. This chain joins TRBV25-1 and TRBJ1-1; 7 bases agree with TRBD1. The V gene end was trimmed by 4 bases and the J gene end by 1 base; junction bases not matched to a gene: 9. Per germline, CDR1 MGHDK and CDR2 SYGVNS. The length of the CDR3 is 16 residues.

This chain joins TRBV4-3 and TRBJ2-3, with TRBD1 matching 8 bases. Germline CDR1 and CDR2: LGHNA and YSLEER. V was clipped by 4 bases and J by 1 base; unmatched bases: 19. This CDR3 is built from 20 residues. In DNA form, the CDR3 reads TGCGCCAGCAGCCGAGACTTAACCGTCAGGGGGCGCAGCGGCACAGATACGCAGTATTTT. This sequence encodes CASSRDLTVRGRSGTDTQYF.

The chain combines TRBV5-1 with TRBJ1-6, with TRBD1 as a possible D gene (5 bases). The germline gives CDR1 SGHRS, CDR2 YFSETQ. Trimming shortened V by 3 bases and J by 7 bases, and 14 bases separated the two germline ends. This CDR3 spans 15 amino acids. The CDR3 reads CASSSGGVGNSPLHF. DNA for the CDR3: TGCGCCAGCAGCTCCGGGGGGGTTGGAAATTCACCCCTCCACTTT.

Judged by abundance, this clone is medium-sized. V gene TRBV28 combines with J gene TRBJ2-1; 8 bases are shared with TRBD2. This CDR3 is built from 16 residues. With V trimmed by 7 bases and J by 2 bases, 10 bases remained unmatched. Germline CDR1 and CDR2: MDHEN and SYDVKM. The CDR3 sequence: CASTPMVAGTYNEQFF. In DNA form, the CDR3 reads TGTGCCAGCACTCCCATGGTAGCGGGGACCTACAATGAGCAGTTCTTC.

The CDR3, as DNA: TGTGCCAGCAGTTACAAGACAGGGTGGGAAGAGACCCAGTACTTC. Translating it yields CASSYKTGWEETQYF. V and J are TRBV6-5 and TRBJ2-5; the match to TRBD1 covers 7 bases. The CDR3 length is 15 residues. V lost 2 bases to trimming and J lost 3 bases; unmatched junction nucleotides: 6. Germline V gives CDR1 MNHEY, CDR2 SVGAGI.

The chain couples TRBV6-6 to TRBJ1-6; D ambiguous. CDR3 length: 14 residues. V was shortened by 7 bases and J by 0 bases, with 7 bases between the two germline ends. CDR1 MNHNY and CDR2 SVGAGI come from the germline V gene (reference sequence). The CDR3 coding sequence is TGTGCCAGCACCTCCGGCTCCTATAATTCACCCCTCCACTTT. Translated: CASTSGSYNSPLHF.

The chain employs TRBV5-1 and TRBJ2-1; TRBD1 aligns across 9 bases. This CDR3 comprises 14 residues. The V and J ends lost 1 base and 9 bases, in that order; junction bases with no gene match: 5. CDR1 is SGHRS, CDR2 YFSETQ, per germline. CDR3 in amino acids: CASSLRTGDSEQFF. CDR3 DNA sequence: TGCGCCAGCAGCTTGAGGACAGGGGATAGTGAGCAGTTCTTC.

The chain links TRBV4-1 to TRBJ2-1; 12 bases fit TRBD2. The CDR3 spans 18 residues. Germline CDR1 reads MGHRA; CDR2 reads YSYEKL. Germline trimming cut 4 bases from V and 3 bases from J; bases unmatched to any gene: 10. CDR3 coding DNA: TGCGCCAGCAGCCCCAGACTAGCGGGGGACTCGTTCTACAATGAGCAGTTCTTC. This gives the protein CASSPRLAGDSFYNEQFF.

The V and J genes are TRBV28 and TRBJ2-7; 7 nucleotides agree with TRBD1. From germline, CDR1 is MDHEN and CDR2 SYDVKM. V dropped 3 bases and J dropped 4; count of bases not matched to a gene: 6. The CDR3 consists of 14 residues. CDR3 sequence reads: CASSFIGGLYEQYF. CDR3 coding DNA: TGTGCCAGCAGTTTTATAGGGGGCCTTTACGAGCAGTACTTC.

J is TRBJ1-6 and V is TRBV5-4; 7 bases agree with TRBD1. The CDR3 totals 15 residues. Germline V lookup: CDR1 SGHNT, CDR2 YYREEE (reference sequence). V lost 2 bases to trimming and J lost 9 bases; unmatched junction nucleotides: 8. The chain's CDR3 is CASSFDRVGASPLHF. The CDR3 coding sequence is TGTGCCAGCAGCTTCGACAGGGTTGGAGCTTCACCCCTCCACTTT.

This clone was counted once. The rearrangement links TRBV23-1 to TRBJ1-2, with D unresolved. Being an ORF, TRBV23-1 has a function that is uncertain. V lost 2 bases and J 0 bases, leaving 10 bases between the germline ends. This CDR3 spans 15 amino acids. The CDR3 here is CASSQGCGPNYGYTF. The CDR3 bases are TGCGCCAGCAGTCAAGGCTGCGGTCCTAACTATGGCTACACCTTC.

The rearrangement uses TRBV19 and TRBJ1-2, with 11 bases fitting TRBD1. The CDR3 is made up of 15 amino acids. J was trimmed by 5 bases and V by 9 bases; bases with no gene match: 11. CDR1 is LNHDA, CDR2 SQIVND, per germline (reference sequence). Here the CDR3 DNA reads TGTGCCAGCAAGACCGGGACAGGGGGATCTTATGGCTACACCTTC. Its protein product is CASKTGTGGSYGYTF.

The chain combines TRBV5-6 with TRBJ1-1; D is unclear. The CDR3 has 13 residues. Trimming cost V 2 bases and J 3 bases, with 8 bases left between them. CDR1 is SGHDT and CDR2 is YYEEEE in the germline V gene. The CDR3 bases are TGTGCCAGCAGCTTTGAGCGGGACACTGAAGCTTTCTTT. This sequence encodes CASSFERDTEAFF.

The CDR3 DNA reads TGTGCCAGCAGCTTGGTGGGGTCTGAAGCTTTCTTT. Its protein product is CASSLVGSEAFF. J is TRBJ1-1 and V is TRBV5-5, with no clear D. Germline CDR1 and CDR2: SGHKS and YYEKEE (reference sequence). The CDR3 extends over 12 amino acids. Trimming cost V 0 bases and J 6 bases, with 6 bases left between them.

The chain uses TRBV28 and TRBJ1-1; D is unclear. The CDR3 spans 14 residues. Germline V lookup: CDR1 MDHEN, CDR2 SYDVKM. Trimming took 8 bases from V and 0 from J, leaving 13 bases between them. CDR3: CASRPPEMNTEAFF. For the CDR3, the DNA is TGTGCCAGCCGTCCCCCCGAGATGAACACTGAAGCTTTCTTT.